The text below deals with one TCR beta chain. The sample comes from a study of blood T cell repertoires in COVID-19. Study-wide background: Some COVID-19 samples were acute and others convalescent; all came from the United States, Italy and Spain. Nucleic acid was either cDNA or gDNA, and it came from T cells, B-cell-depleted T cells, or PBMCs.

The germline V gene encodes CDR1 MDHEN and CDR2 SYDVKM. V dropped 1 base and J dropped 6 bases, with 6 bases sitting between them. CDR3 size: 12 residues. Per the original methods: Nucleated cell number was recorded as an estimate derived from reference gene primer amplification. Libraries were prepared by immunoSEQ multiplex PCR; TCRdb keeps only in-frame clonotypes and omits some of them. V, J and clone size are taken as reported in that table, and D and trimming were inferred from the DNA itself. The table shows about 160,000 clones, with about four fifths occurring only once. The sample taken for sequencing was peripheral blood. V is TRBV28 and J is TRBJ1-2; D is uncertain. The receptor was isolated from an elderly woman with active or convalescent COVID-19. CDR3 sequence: CASSLSGNGYTF. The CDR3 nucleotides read TGTGCCAGCAGTTTATCGGGTAATGGCTACACCTTC.